This is a list of T cell receptor beta chains from one sample in a study of cytomegalovirus exposure and HLA in healthy donors. TCRdb keeps only in-frame clones here, not all; method: immunoSEQ multiplex PCR. The sample contains approximately 98,000 clones, about 85% of which appear only once. Specimen: PBMCs. These receptors were collected from a woman younger than 35 in good health and CMV-seronegative. CDR3s include the opening cysteine and the closing phenylalanine or tryptophan. A D gene is named only where the DNA matches it firmly. Part of the rows lack a size; the others show once, few, many or a class for expanded clones.

D gene: .
V gene: TRBV10-3
clone size: few
J gene: TRBJ2-7
CDR3 DNA: TGTGCCATCAGCAGGGACTTAGCCTACGAGCAGTACTTC
CDR3 protein: CAISRDLAYEQYF

D gene: .
V gene: TRBV7-9
clone size: few
J gene: TRBJ1-5
CDR3 DNA: TGTGCCAGCAGAACGACACCGTACCATTTT
CDR3 protein: CASRTTPYHF

D gene: .
V gene: TRBV13
clone size: .
J gene: TRBJ2-1
CDR3 DNA: TGTGCCAGCAGCTTAGGGGGGGGAGATGAGCAGTTCTTC
CDR3 protein: CASSLGGGDEQFF

D gene: TRBD2
V gene: TRBV11-3
clone size: .
J gene: TRBJ2-7
CDR3 DNA: TGTGCCAGCAGCTTCGGGGGGAGCTACGAGCAGTACTTC
CDR3 protein: CASSFGGSYEQYF

D gene: TRBD2
V gene: TRBV18
clone size: few
J gene: TRBJ2-3
CDR3 DNA: TGTGCCAGCTCACCACTAGCGGGGGCCGTGGTAGATACGCAGTATTTT
CDR3 protein: CASSPLAGAVVDTQYF

D gene: .
V gene: TRBV18
clone size: .
J gene: TRBJ2-7
CDR3 DNA: TGTGCCAGCTCATTTGGGACCCAGCCGGGCGGGACCTACGAGCAGTACTTC
CDR3 protein: CASSFGTQPGGTYEQYF

D gene: TRBD1
V gene: TRBV27
clone size: .
J gene: TRBJ1-2
CDR3 DNA: TGTGCCAGCAGTTCGACAGGGAACTATGGCTACACCTTC
CDR3 protein: CASSSTGNYGYTF

D gene: TRBD1
V gene: TRBV7-8
clone size: .
J gene: TRBJ1-5
CDR3 DNA: TGTGCCAGCAGCTTATTGGGACAGGCGATCGGGAATCAGCCCCAGCATTTT
CDR3 protein: CASSLLGQAIGNQPQHF

D gene: TRBD1
V gene: TRBV6-1
clone size: many
J gene: TRBJ2-7
CDR3 DNA: TGTGCCAGCAACCACCAGACAGGGGGGTACGAGCAGTACTTC
CDR3 protein: CASNHQTGGYEQYF

D gene: .
V gene: TRBV5-1
clone size: .
J gene: TRBJ2-2
CDR3 DNA: TGCGCCAGCAGCCCGTTAGGGACTTTGGGCACCGGGGAGCTGTTTTTT
CDR3 protein: CASSPLGTLGTGELFF

D gene: TRBD1
V gene: TRBV28
clone size: .
J gene: TRBJ1-1
CDR3 DNA: TGTGCCAGCAGTTTATCCCAGACAGGGTGGACTGAAGCTTTCTTT
CDR3 protein: CASSLSQTGWTEAFF

D gene: .
V gene: TRBV19
clone size: .
J gene: TRBJ1-1
CDR3 DNA: TGTGCCAGTAGTATCTTTTACTTGAACACTGAAGCTTTCTTT
CDR3 protein: CASSIFYLNTEAFF

D gene: .
V gene: TRBV27
clone size: .
J gene: TRBJ2-1
CDR3 DNA: TGTGCCAGCAGTTTTCGAGACACCCCTTACAATGAGCAGTTCTTC
CDR3 protein: CASSFRDTPYNEQFF

D gene: .
V gene: TRBV18
clone size: .
J gene: TRBJ1-1
CDR3 DNA: TGTGCCAGCTCACCCCCCTCTGCGAGGACTGAAGCTTTCTTT
CDR3 protein: CASSPPSARTEAFF

D gene: .
V gene: TRBV19
clone size: .
J gene: TRBJ1-6
CDR3 DNA: TGTGCCAGTAGTATACAGGGGTGGGAGTCACCCCTCCACTTT
CDR3 protein: CASSIQGWESPLHF

D gene: .
V gene: TRBV25-1
clone size: few
J gene: TRBJ2-6
CDR3 DNA: TGTGCCAGCAGTACTGACAGTAGAACTGGGGCCAACGTCCTGACTTTC
CDR3 protein: CASSTDSRTGANVLTF

D gene: .
V gene: TRBV27
clone size: .
J gene: TRBJ1-1
CDR3 DNA: TGTGCCAGCAGTTTAGGTACAGGTAGTATGACTGAAGCTTTCTTT
CDR3 protein: CASSLGTGSMTEAFF

D gene: TRBD2
V gene: TRBV27
clone size: .
J gene: TRBJ2-2
CDR3 DNA: TGTGCCAGCAAGCGGGGGGGCCCAATCGGGGAGCTGTTTTTT
CDR3 protein: CASKRGGPIGELFF

D gene: .
V gene: TRBV27
clone size: .
J gene: TRBJ1-1
CDR3 DNA: TGTGCCACACAATCAGGAGGCCCTGAAGCTTTCTTT
CDR3 protein: CATQSGGPEAFF

D gene: TRBD2
V gene: TRBV5-6
clone size: .
J gene: TRBJ2-5
CDR3 DNA: TGTGCCAGCAGCGGGAGGGCTAGCGGGCGCGCAGAGGAGACCCAGTACTTC
CDR3 protein: CASSGRASGRAEETQYF

D gene: TRBD1
V gene: TRBV7-9
clone size: few
J gene: TRBJ1-4
CDR3 DNA: TGTGCCAGCAGCCCTACGGGACAGCTAGGTGAAAAACTGTTTTTT
CDR3 protein: CASSPTGQLGEKLFF

D gene: TRBD1
V gene: TRBV9
clone size: .
J gene: TRBJ1-4
CDR3 DNA: TGTGCCAGCAGCTGGGGACAGGATTCTACTAATGAAAAACTGTTTTTT
CDR3 protein: CASSWGQDSTNEKLFF

D gene: .
V gene: TRBV18
clone size: .
J gene: TRBJ2-2
CDR3 DNA: TGTGCCAGCTCACCGGGCCAGGCGATAACCGGGGAGCTGTTTTTT
CDR3 protein: CASSPGQAITGELFF

D gene: .
V gene: TRBV30
clone size: .
J gene: TRBJ1-5
CDR3 DNA: TGTGCCTGGAGTGATAGCTATCAGCCCCAGCATTTT
CDR3 protein: CAWSDSYQPQHF

D gene: .
V gene: TRBV7-9
clone size: .
J gene: TRBJ2-1
CDR3 DNA: TGTGCCAGCAGCTTGGCGGGTAGTTTTTACGAGCAGTTCTTC
CDR3 protein: CASSLAGSFYEQFF

D gene: .
V gene: TRBV20-1
clone size: once
J gene: TRBJ2-5
CDR3 DNA: TGCAGTGCTAGTCATCAGACCCAGTACTTC
CDR3 protein: CSASHQTQYF

D gene: TRBD2
V gene: TRBV30
clone size: .
J gene: TRBJ2-1
CDR3 DNA: TGTGCCTGGAACCGACTAGCGGGGGGGCAGGGTGAGCAGTTCTTC
CDR3 protein: CAWNRLAGGQGEQFF